Listed below are T cell receptor beta chains from one sample, sequenced in a study of shared clonotypes between healthy human individuals. Here immunoSEQ multiplex PCR was the method, and the copy in TCRdb shows in-frame clones only, minus some. The profile shows roughly 650,000 clones, more than 95% of them singletons. Sequenced input: naive CD4+ T cells sorted from blood. The receptors shown here come from a young woman in good health. CDR3s include the opening cysteine and the closing phenylalanine or tryptophan. A D gene is named only where the DNA matches it firmly. Clone size is not always given. Where it is, it says once, few, many or a class for expanded clones.

TRBV28	-	few	TRBJ1-1	CASTRTLKGAFF	TGTGCCAGCACACGGACCCTTAAGGGAGCTTTCTTT
TRBV6-1	TRBD1	-	TRBJ1-1	CASSDRQGANTEAFF	TGTGCCAGCAGTGATAGACAGGGGGCGAACACTGAAGCTTTCTTT
TRBV6-5	-	once	TRBJ1-1	CASSYEGMNTEAFF	TGTGCCAGCAGTTACGAAGGGATGAACACTGAAGCTTTCTTT
TRBV15	TRBD2	-	TRBJ2-5	CATSRVTTSGREETQYF	TGTGCCACCAGCAGAGTGACGACTAGCGGGAGAGAAGAGACCCAGTACTTC
TRBV2	-	-	TRBJ2-5	CASTEVGGGGWDQYF	TGTGCCAGCACCGAGGTGGGAGGGGGCGGCTGGGACCAGTACTTC
TRBV28	TRBD2	-	TRBJ2-7	CASSLYGRAKNEQYF	TGTGCCAGCAGTTTGTACGGGAGGGCCAAAAACGAGCAGTACTTC
TRBV19	TRBD1	-	TRBJ2-2	CASGWGTDNTGELFF	TGTGCGAGTGGGTGGGGGACAGATAACACCGGGGAGCTGTTTTTT
TRBV28	TRBD2	-	TRBJ2-5	CASDSGRAREQYF	TGTGCCAGTGATAGCGGGAGGGCGAGGGAGCAGTACTTC
TRBV18	-	-	TRBJ1-4	CASSPQAGSRGANEKLFF	TGTGCCAGCTCACCACAGGCAGGGAGCCGAGGGGCTAATGAAAAACTGTTTTTT
TRBV6-7	TRBD1	-	TRBJ2-7	CASSYGQGRTYEQYF	TGTGCCAGCAGTTACGGACAGGGAAGGACCTACGAGCAGTACTTC
TRBV18	TRBD1	-	TRBJ1-1	CASSPAGGPEAFF	TGTGCCAGCTCACCGGCAGGGGGTCCTGAAGCTTTCTTT
TRBV10-2	TRBD2	-	TRBJ2-1	CASSIAGGGKPEQFF	TGCGCCAGCAGCATAGCGGGAGGCGGCAAACCTGAGCAGTTCTTC
TRBV6-5	TRBD1	few	TRBJ2-7	CASSYNSGGLYEQYF	TGTGCCAGCAGTTACAACTCAGGGGGCTTGTACGAGCAGTACTTC
TRBV14	TRBD2	-	TRBJ2-7	CASSQDRLAGVREQYF	TGTGCCAGCAGCCAAGATAGGCTAGCGGGAGTACGTGAGCAGTACTTC
TRBV20-1	-	-	TRBJ2-3	CSASPGVSQYF	TGCAGTGCTAGCCCAGGGGTTTCGCAGTATTTT